The entry that follows covers one T cell receptor (beta chain) sequence. Its cognate antigen is unknown. Treatment of any kind had been given to no patient before thyroid surgery. The sample originates from a study of metastatic and nonmetastatic thyroid tumors. As for the study in general: Patients with malignant and benign thyroid disease provided blood and tumor or nodule tissue, whose repertoires were compared.

Per the study methods: A classifier of distant metastasis in papillary thyroid cancer was built from CDR3 differences (across clinicopathological groups). MiXCR re-clonotyped the PCR reads for TCRdb. The V and J calls come from TCRdb's annotation, not from the publication. The profile shows about 39,000 clones, 12% of them singletons. The CDR3 consists of 14 residues. Trimming pared 6 bases from V and 2 bases from J, leaving 11 bases between. Germline V gene lookup returns CDR1 MNHNS and CDR2 SASEGT. Regarding the study as a whole: According to reports, the diversity of TCR beta was significantly higher in malignant thyroid tumors than in benign nodules, and this held in both blood and tumor samples.

This sequence joins TRBV6-1 and TRBJ1-3; D not resolved. The clonotype comes from a male donor with papillary thyroid cancer or a benign thyroid nodule (not recorded which). Some clones in this sample may be carry-over from other donors' samples. Source material: blood. CDR3 nucleotides: TGTGCCAGCAGCCGCCCTGAGACTGGAAACACCATATATTTT. It codes for CASSRPETGNTIYF.